These 15 T cell receptor beta chains were all obtained from the same sample, sequenced in a study of T cells in Graves' hyperthyroidism and ophthalmopathy. Using RNA transcripts as the source, TCR beta CDR3 regions were amplified. In the first-round RT-PCR of the TCR CDR3, the HTBI primer set was used. TCRdb ran MiXCR on the multiplex PCR reads and lists one entry per CDR3 protein. The sample has 300,000 to 350,000 distinct CDR3 sequences; 15% to 20% are singletons. The specimen was blood. All receptors come from a woman aged 40 to 50 with Graves' ophthalmopathy.

This clonotype was seen at least ten times. The chain carries TRBV28 and TRBJ2-2, with 10 bases aligning to TRBD1. The CDR3 consists of 14 residues. The germline V gene encodes CDR1 MDHEN and CDR2 SYDVKM. The junction had 4 bases not matched to a gene; V was cut back by 8 bases and J by 4 bases. The CDR3 reads CASGGQGSTGELFF. The CDR3 coding sequence is TGTGCCAGCGGGGGACAGGGGAGCACCGGGGAGCTGTTTTTT.

Ten or more counts support this clonotype. The V and J genes are TRBV4-1 and TRBJ1-1; D gene uncertain. CDR3 size: 15 residues. V was cut by 2 bases and J by 7 bases, with 17 bases left in between. Germline V gene data show CDR1 as MGHRA and CDR2 as YSYEKL. The DNA for the CDR3 is TGCGCCAGCAGCCAACCCCTGACCCGATTTTATGAAGCTTTCTTT. It is translated as CASSQPLTRFYEAFF.

In this sample, this clonotype turned up many times. The rearrangement joins TRBV28 to TRBJ1-1; TRBD1 matches 9 bases. Germline assignment: CDR1 MDHEN and CDR2 SYDVKM. V trimming: 3 bases; J trimming: 3 bases; junction bases outside the gene matches: 2. The CDR3 loop spans 14 amino acids. The CDR3 loop reads CASSLRTGDTEAFF. The CDR3 coding sequence is TGTGCCAGCAGTTTGCGGACAGGGGACACTGAAGCTTTCTTT.

The V gene is TRBV28, the J gene TRBJ1-5; D gene ambiguous. The germline V gene has CDR1 MDHEN and CDR2 SYDVKM. This CDR3 region has 15 residues. V dropped 1 base and J dropped 0 bases, with 7 bases sitting between them. CDR3 protein: CASSLYQSSNQPQHF. The CDR3, as DNA: TGTGCCAGCAGTTTATATCAGAGTAGCAATCAGCCCCAGCATTTT.

This clonotype was observed many times. V usage is TRBV6-5 and J usage is TRBJ2-6, with 8 bases matching TRBD2. The CDR3 contains 17 residues. After removal of 4 bases from V and 1 base from J, the junction contained 6 bases not matched to a gene. Per the germline V gene, CDR1 is MNHEY and CDR2 is SVGAGI. CDR3 region: CASSWDSGMSGANVLTF. The CDR3 coding sequence is TGTGCCAGCAGTTGGGATAGCGGGATGTCTGGGGCCAACGTCCTGACTTTC.

This clonotype was detected many times. This sequence joins TRBV11-2 and TRBJ2-7, with D uncertain. The ends were cut back, 3 bases at V and 3 bases at J, with 9 bases in the middle. Germline V CDR1 and CDR2: SGHAT, FQNNGV. The CDR3 is 13 residues long. The CDR3 nucleotides are TGTGCCAGCAGCTTCTTCCTTTACTACGAGCAGTACTTC. It is translated as CASSFFLYYEQYF.

There are many counts of this clonotype. CDR3 region: CAWSVLDTGGYTF. The CDR3 region has the DNA TGTGCCTGGAGTGTACTGGACACGGGGGGCTACACCTTC. The chain joins TRBV30 to TRBJ1-2; TRBD1 might be the D (5 bases). V was shortened by 0 bases and J by 8 bases, with 13 bases between the two germline ends. CDR3 size: 13 residues. Germline V gene data show CDR1 as GTSNPN and CDR2 as SVGIG (reference sequence).

This clonotype was detected many times. The chain combines TRBV28 with TRBJ2-7; D might be TRBD1 (6 bases). Germline-derived CDR1 and CDR2 are MDHEN and SYDVKM. This CDR3 contains 14 residues. Deletions cut 6 bases from V and 2 bases from J, with 14 bases between. CDR3 protein: CASSPGQLTYEQYF. The DNA of the CDR3 is TGTGCCAGCAGCCCTGGACAGTTGACCTACGAGCAGTACTTC.

This clonotype showed up many times. One junction end disagrees with the germline gene, perhaps due to a read error. The V gene is TRBV6-1, the J gene TRBJ2-5; 7 nucleotides line up with TRBD2. This CDR3 has 15 residues. Germline CDR1 MNHNS, CDR2 SASEGT. CDR3 protein: CASTFWGGVQETRYF. In DNA form, the CDR3 reads TGTGCCAGCACCTTTTGGGGAGGGGTACAAGAGACCCGGTACTTC.

CDR3 residues: CASSLMGGLGYEQYF. DNA of the CDR3: TGTGCCAGCAGCTTAATGGGGGGGTTAGGTTACGAGCAGTACTTC. The chain has TRBV7-3 and TRBJ2-7; 7 nucleotides line up with TRBD2. The V and J ends lost 1 base and 4 bases, in that order; junction bases with no gene match: 7. CDR1 is SGHTA, CDR2 FQGTGA, per germline. The CDR3 runs to 15 residues.

This clonotype was counted ten times or more. This chain links TRBV7-9 with TRBJ2-7, with D possibly being TRBD1 (5 bases). V lost 5 bases to trimming and J lost 4 bases, with 15 bases between them. The CDR3 consists of 14 residues. From germline, CDR1 is SEHNR and CDR2 FQNEAQ (reference sequence). In DNA form, the CDR3 reads TGTGCCAGCAGCCCAACAGGTGCCGCGTACGAGCAGTACTTC. Its protein product is CASSPTGAAYEQYF.

This clonotype came up many times. J is TRBJ1-5 and V is TRBV9; 8 positions agree with TRBD1. The CDR3 totals 15 residues. From germline, CDR1 is SGDLS and CDR2 YYNGEE. V lost 0 bases to trimming and J lost 4 bases; unmatched junction nucleotides: 3. The CDR3 loop is CASSVAGGFNQPQHF. The CDR3 DNA reads TGTGCCAGCAGCGTAGCAGGGGGCTTTAATCAGCCCCAGCATTTT. Together with reference TRBV9 and TRBJ1-5, the CDR3 gives the full variable domain: DSGVTQTPKHLITATGQRVTLRCSPRSGDLSVYWYQQSLDQGLQFLIQYYNGEERAKGNILERFSAQQFPDLHSELNLSSLELGDSALYFCASSVAGGFNQPQHFGDGTRLSIL.

In its sample, this clonotype was seen many times. J is TRBJ1-1 and V is TRBV6-1; 7 nucleotides match TRBD1. Trimming took 2 bases from V and 7 from J; bases not matched to a gene: 4. The CDR3 loop spans 13 amino acids. Looked up from germline, CDR1 is MNHNS and CDR2 is SASEGT. This CDR3 reads CASSESDRREAFF. As DNA, the CDR3 is TGTGCCAGCAGTGAATCGGACAGGCGTGAAGCTTTCTTT.

The chain links TRBV7-2 to TRBJ2-4; no clear D gene. The germline CDR1 and CDR2 sequences are SGHTA and FQGNSA. V gave up 6 bases and J gave up 8 bases, with 17 bases separating them. The CDR3 sequence is 14 residues long. The CDR3 here is CASSFGPGWDIQYF. The CDR3 nucleotides read TGTGCCAGCAGTTTTGGTCCCGGCTGGGACATTCAGTACTTC.

There are many counts of this clonotype. The V call is TRBV7-8, the J call TRBJ2-5; D not certain. Germline V gene data show CDR1 as SGHVS and CDR2 as FQNEAQ. The V end lost 5 bases, the J end lost 1 base, and 14 bases lay between the germline ends. This CDR3 contains 15 residues. This CDR3 reads CASSVDTIGQETQYF. CDR3 coding DNA: TGTGCCAGCAGCGTTGACACAATAGGCCAAGAGACCCAGTACTTC.